This T cell receptor (beta chain) was captured in a study of T cells after yellow fever vaccination. TCRdb re-derived calls from the 5' RACE reads in MiXCR, one entry per CDR3 protein. This repertoire shows 200,000 to 300,000 distinct CDR3 sequences, over 10% found once; its top ten account for 0.4% to 0.65%. This clonotype has just a few counts. The CDR3 consists of 15 residues. Germline V gene data show CDR1 as SGHRS and CDR2 as YFSETQ. Trimming pared 0 bases from V and 0 bases from J, leaving 6 bases between. Material: CD4+ T cells sorted from PBMCs, obtained 45 days after the yellow fever booster vaccination. This clonotype was obtained from a man younger than 40 who received the YFV17D yellow fever vaccine. V and J are TRBV5-1 and TRBJ1-4; D call uncertain. The CDR3 DNA reads as TGCGCCAGCAGCTTGGTCGGTGCAACTAATGAAAAACTGTTTTTT. This gives the protein CASSLVGATNEKLFF. Using reference TRBV5-1 and TRBJ1-4 for the parts outside the CDR3, the full variable domain is KAGVTQTPRYLIKTRGQQVTLSCSPISGHRSVSWYQQTPGQGLQFLFEYFSETQRNKGNFPGRFSGRQFSNSRSEMNVSTLELGDSALYLCASSLVGATNEKLFFGSGTQLSVL.